A single sample is the source of the 11 T cell receptor beta chains below, sequenced in a study of blood T cell repertoires in COVID-19 (dated by TCRdb to the early 2020s). Library method: the immunoSEQ multiplex PCR assay. The immuneACCESS repertoire file appears here via TCRdb, limited to in-frame rearrangements. These files lack a portion of the clones; in checked studies, under half of the deficit traces to unresolved V genes, and the cause of the others is not known. Within this sample are around 100,000 clones, with nearly 85% of them counted one time only. The ten largest clones capture about an eighth of the sample. Sequencing was done on a sample of peripheral blood. All receptors come from a human donor in a cohort sampled during active or convalescent COVID-19.

The chain employs TRBV6-5 and TRBJ1-2, with 7 bases aligning to TRBD1. The germline CDR1 and CDR2 sequences are MNHEY and SVGAGI. With V trimmed by 8 bases and J by 4 bases, 1 base remained unmatched. CDR3 length equals 11 residues. The CDR3 here is CASRDSYGYTF. For the CDR3, the DNA is TGTGCCAGCCGGGACAGCTATGGCTACACCTTC.

The chain uses TRBV18 and TRBJ1-2; D uncertain. Germline loops: CDR1 KGHSH, CDR2 LQKENI. The CDR3 contains 15 residues. V lost 2 bases and J 2 bases, leaving 12 bases between the germline ends. The CDR3 sequence: CASSPVGSENYGYTF. Here the CDR3 DNA reads TGTGCCAGCTCACCAGTAGGGAGTGAGAACTATGGCTACACCTTC.

A few counts support this clone. The DNA for the CDR3 is TGTGCCTGGAGGAGGGACAGGAACACTGAAGCTTTCTTT. This gives the protein CAWRRDRNTEAFF. The gene calls are TRBV30 and TRBJ1-1; TRBD1 aligns across 7 bases. Trimming removed 3 bases from V and 1 base from J; junction bases left unmatched: 2. CDR1 and CDR2 (germline): GTSNPN, SVGIG (reference sequence). The CDR3 covers 13 residues.

The chain is built from TRBV7-9 and TRBJ1-2; D unresolved. The V end was cut by 7 bases, the J end by 8 bases, with 11 bases between. CDR3 length: 11 residues. Per germline, CDR1 SEHNR and CDR2 FQNEAQ (reference sequence). CDR3 residues: CASTSAGGYTF. The CDR3 region has the DNA TGTGCCAGCACCTCGGCGGGCGGCTACACCTTC.

This chain uses TRBV28 with TRBJ2-5; no firm D call. V was trimmed by 1 base and J by 0 bases, leaving 15 bases between them. The germline V gene encodes CDR1 MDHEN and CDR2 SYDVKM. The CDR3 is made up of 17 amino acids. The CDR3 bases are TGTGCCAGCAGTTTATTAGGTTTGAGCGACTACCAAGAGACCCAGTACTTC. This sequence encodes CASSLLGLSDYQETQYF.

The rearrangement uses TRBV3-1 (or the pseudogene TRBV3-2) and TRBJ1-5; tentatively, D is TRBD1 (6 bases). CDR3 size: 15 residues. Trimming took 0 bases from V and 11 from J, leaving 17 bases between them. CDR1 is LGHDT and CDR2 is YNNKEL in the germline V gene (reference sequence). The CDR3, as DNA: TGTGCCAGCAGCCAAGATGCGGGAGGTGGACAGTCCCAGCATTTT. This sequence encodes CASSQDAGGGQSQHF.

V is TRBV11-3 and J is TRBJ2-2; TRBD1 matches at 8 bases. Germline CDR1 and CDR2: SGHNT and YENEEA. The trim removed 4 bases at V and 6 bases at J, leaving 13 bases unmatched. This CDR3 has 17 residues. The CDR3 coding sequence is TGTGCCAGCAGCTCCCCCTCCAGGACAGGGTATCCCGGGGAGCTGTTTTTT. Its translation: CASSSPSRTGYPGELFF.

This sequence joins TRBV6-6 and TRBJ1-1; no clear D gene. Trimming took 5 bases from V and 4 from J, leaving 17 bases between them. Per germline, CDR1 MNHNY and CDR2 SVGAGI (reference sequence). The CDR3 extends over 15 amino acids. CDR3 loop: CASSTVLGAGTEAFF. The CDR3 DNA is TGTGCCAGCAGTACGGTGCTGGGCGCGGGCACTGAAGCTTTCTTT.

The chain has TRBV18 and TRBJ1-1; TRBD1 is a possible D gene (5 bases). V lost 2 bases and J lost 6, with 13 bases in between. The CDR3 runs to 14 residues. Germline lookup yields CDR1 KGHSH and CDR2 LQKENI. CDR3 DNA sequence: TGTGCCAGCTCACCAGTCGGCGGGGCGTCTGAAGCTTTCTTT. Encoded protein: CASSPVGGASEAFF.

The gene calls are TRBV28 and TRBJ1-4; D is unresolved. This CDR3 is 14 amino acids long. The V gene's germline CDR1 is MDHEN and CDR2 SYDVKM. The V end lost 4 bases, the J end lost 1 base, and 7 bases lay between the germline ends. The CDR3 sequence: CASSSLLTNEKLFF. DNA for the CDR3: TGTGCCAGCAGTTCCCTCTTAACTAATGAAAAACTGTTTTTT.

V is TRBV4-1 and J is TRBJ1-4; perhaps TRBD1 as D (6 bases). The V gene lost 3 bases and the J gene lost 4 bases, with 15 bases spanning the gap. The CDR3 is 16 amino acids. The V gene's germline CDR1 is MGHRA and CDR2 YSYEKL. CDR3 sequence: CASSQAQRGGNEKLFF. The CDR3 coding sequence is TGCGCCAGCAGCCAGGCCCAGCGAGGGGGTAATGAAAAACTGTTTTTT.